These 26 T cell receptor beta chains came from one sample sequenced in a study of spatial heterogeneity in lung cancer. MiXCR, applied by TCRdb to the 5' RACE reads, yields one record per CDR3 protein. There are approximately 11,000 distinct CDR3 sequences in the sample; 3.5% to 4.5% occur only once, and less than 65% lies in the top ten. Time point indicated: sample taken at primary tumor resection. Material for sequencing was whole RNA from tumor, nontumor lung or frozen PBMC, left unsorted. Sequenced material: PBMCs, taken at surgery. The receptors were sampled from a female donor with early-stage non-small cell lung cancer.

This clonotype was picked up many times. This beta chain appears as a stray read in a library generated for alpha chains; its size is not informative. The chain employs TRBV10-3 and TRBJ1-2; TRBD1 matches 9 bases. Germline CDR1 ENHRY, CDR2 SYGVKD. V dropped 10 bases and J dropped 8; count of bases not matched to a gene: 11. This CDR3 is 13 amino acids long. The CDR3 sequence: CATQGAPNEGYTF. The CDR3 bases are TGTGCCACACAGGGGGCCCCGAACGAGGGCTACACCTTC.

This clonotype was observed a handful of times. A library made for alpha chains picked up this beta chain off target, so its size means little. The gene calls are TRBV28 and TRBJ2-1; D is undetermined. Germline CDR1 and CDR2: MDHEN and SYDVKM. V lost 2 bases and J 7 bases, leaving 12 bases between the germline ends. This CDR3 is 14 amino acids long. CDR3 DNA: TGTGCCAGCAGTTTAGAACAGTTTAATAATGAGCAGTTCTTC. This translates into CASSLEQFNNEQFF.

This clonotype was counted at least ten times. In a library made to pick up alpha chains, this beta chain is a stray read with a size that means little. The J gene is TRBJ2-1, the V gene TRBV20-1, with D possibly matching TRBD1 (6 bases). Germline loops: CDR1 DFQATT, CDR2 SNEGSKA (reference sequence). Trimming stripped 6 bases from V and 0 bases from J, with 12 bases between. The CDR3 runs to 14 residues. The CDR3 here is CSAPGRGSYNEQFF. CDR3 nucleotides: TGCAGTGCGCCGGGCAGGGGCTCCTACAATGAGCAGTTCTTC.

This clonotype was observed at least ten times. Because the library targeted alpha chains, this beta chain is an off-target read whose size means little. The V and J genes are TRBV4-3 and TRBJ2-1, with 7 bases identical to TRBD2. With 3 bases clipped from V and 8 bases from J, the junction kept 7 bases outside the gene matches. Germline CDR1 LGHNA, CDR2 YSLEER. CDR3 length equals 14 residues. CDR3 residues: CASSHSGGSDEQFF. DNA of the CDR3: TGCGCCAGCAGCCACTCGGGGGGTTCGGATGAGCAGTTCTTC.

This clonotype was detected many times. This beta chain appears as a stray read in a library generated for alpha chains; its size is not informative. The chain has TRBV7-8 and TRBJ2-5; 8 nucleotides align to TRBD1. CDR1 and CDR2 from the germline V gene are SGHVS and FQNEAQ. There are 15 residues in the CDR3. The V and J ends lost 1 base and 4 bases, in that order; junction bases with no gene match: 5. The CDR3 bases are TGTGCCAGCAGCTTAGACAGGGGGTTGTTAGAGACCCAGTACTTC. This translates into CASSLDRGLLETQYF. Combining the CDR3 with reference TRBV7-8 and TRBJ2-5 gives the whole variable domain GAGVSQSPRYKVAKRGQDVALRCDPISGHVSLFWYQQALGQGPEFLTYFQNEAQLDKSGLPSDRFFAERPEGSVSTLKIQRTQQEDSAVYLCASSLDRGLLETQYFGPGTRLLVL.

Many counts were recorded for this clonotype. In a library made to pick up alpha chains, this beta chain is a stray read with a size that means little. This chain uses TRBV29-1 with TRBJ2-6; maybe TRBD1 (5 bases). Trimming cost V 4 bases and J 0 bases, with 13 bases left between them. CDR3 length equals 16 residues. The germline V gene has CDR1 SQVTM and CDR2 ANQGSEA. The CDR3, as DNA: TGCAGCGTTGTGGCCGCAGGGTCCTCTGGGGCCAACGTCCTGACTTTC. Its protein product is CSVVAAGSSGANVLTF.

The sample holds many counts of this clonotype. Because this beta chain is a stray read in a library intended to capture alpha chains, its abundance should not be given much weight. This rearrangement joins TRBV28 to TRBJ2-3; D is unresolved. The germline V and J ends were trimmed by 5 bases and 0 bases, with 18 bases remaining between them. The CDR3 covers 17 residues. Germline V lookup: CDR1 MDHEN, CDR2 SYDVKM. In DNA, the CDR3 is TGTGCCAGCAGTCCCCTAAGGTCTCTTTCTAGCACAGATACGCAGTATTTT. As protein: CASSPLRSLSSTDTQYF. The variable domain in full, with the rest retrieved from reference TRBV28 and TRBJ2-3, is DVKVTQSSRYLVKRTGEKVFLECVQDMDHENMFWYRQDPGLGLRLIYFSYDVKMKEKGDIPEGYSVSREKKERFSLILESASTNQTSMYLCASSPLRSLSSTDTQYFGPGTRLTVL.

The sample holds a few counts of this clonotype. This beta chain appears as a stray read in a library generated for alpha chains; its size is not informative. CDR3 amino acids: CASSPRPLAGIFTDTQYF. The CDR3 region has the DNA TGTGCCAGCAGCCCACGTCCGTTAGCGGGGATTTTCACAGATACGCAGTATTTT. The chain joins TRBV27 to TRBJ2-3; TRBD2 aligns across 8 bases. Trimming cost V 6 bases and J 2 bases; bases outside gene matches: 16. Germline V gene lookup returns CDR1 MNHEY and CDR2 SMNVEV (reference sequence). This CDR3 is built from 18 residues.

This clonotype was detected many times. Found in a library prepared for alpha chains, this beta chain is an off-target read, and its abundance has little meaning. The chain carries TRBV30 and TRBJ2-1; 11 nucleotides align to TRBD2. The length of the CDR3 is 15 residues. Germline-derived CDR1 and CDR2 are GTSNPN and SVGIG (reference sequence). With 5 bases clipped from V and 0 bases from J, the junction kept 3 bases outside the gene matches. CDR3 residues: CAWSSGRLSYNEQFF. The CDR3 DNA follows: TGTGCCTGGTCTAGCGGGAGGCTCTCCTACAATGAGCAGTTCTTC.

Comment on this clonotype: Since the library was made to target alpha chains, this beta chain is a stray read and its abundance is not meaningful. The rearrangement uses TRBV7-9 and TRBJ1-4; 8 bases are a match to TRBD1. The CDR3 consists of 16 residues. Germline CDR1 and CDR2: SEHNR and FQNEAQ (reference sequence). With 4 bases clipped from V and 7 bases from J, the junction kept 11 bases outside the gene matches. The CDR3 region is CASSYGRAGGSEKLFF. Here the CDR3 DNA reads TGTGCCAGCAGCTACGGACGGGCAGGGGGCAGTGAAAAACTGTTTTTT.

As to this clonotype: This beta chain is an off-target read within a library intended for alpha chains, so its frequency means little. This chain links TRBV5-4 with TRBJ1-1, with D possibly TRBD1 on 5 matching bases. The CDR3 runs 14 residues. CDR1 is SGHNT and CDR2 is YYREEE in the germline V gene (reference sequence). Between the trimmed V and J ends, which lost 4 bases and 5 bases, there was a span of 15 bases. CDR3 DNA: TGTGCCAGCAGCCCACGTGAGGGACGGACTGAAGCTTTCTTT. Its translation is CASSPREGRTEAFF.

There are many counts of this clonotype. This beta chain is a stray sequence in a library constructed for alpha chains; its clone size is not meaningful. V gene TRBV5-1 combines with J gene TRBJ2-1; TRBD1 matches at 11 bases. Germline V gives CDR1 SGHRS, CDR2 YFSETQ. The CDR3 spans 15 residues. V shed 4 bases, J shed 4 bases, and the junction held 4 bases outside the gene matches. Here the CDR3 DNA reads TGCGCCAGCAGCCAAGGGACAGGGGGGTACAATGAGCAGTTCTTC. Its protein is CASSQGTGGYNEQFF.

This clonotype is labeled medium-sized (0.01 to 0.1%). With the library built for alpha chains, this beta chain is off target and its frequency is not meaningful. The V gene is TRBV6-4, the J gene TRBJ2-3, with TRBD1 matching 8 bases. Unmatched junction bases numbered 0, after V lost 3 bases and J lost 4 bases. The germline CDR1 and CDR2 sequences are MRHNA and SNTAGT. The CDR3 sequence is 13 residues long. For the CDR3, the DNA is TGTGCCAGCAGTGAACAGGGGGCAGATACGCAGTATTTT. This encodes CASSEQGADTQYF.

In this sample, this clonotype turned up many times. This beta chain lies outside the target of a library built for alpha chains; its clone size means little. CDR3 residues: CASRPGQGNTGELFF. The CDR3 nucleotides read TGTGCCAGCAGACCTGGACAGGGGAACACCGGGGAGCTGTTTTTT. J is TRBJ2-2 and V is TRBV28; the match to TRBD1 covers 8 bases. The germline V gene has CDR1 MDHEN and CDR2 SYDVKM. With V trimmed by 6 bases and J by 1 base, 4 bases remained unmatched. CDR3 length: 15 amino acids.

This clonotype was detected many times. The library was designed around alpha chains, so this beta chain is a stray read whose abundance carries little weight. The gene calls are TRBV9 and TRBJ2-2; unclear D gene. Germline CDR1 is SGDLS and CDR2 is YYNGEE. The CDR3 totals 12 residues. V was cut by 0 bases and J by 7 bases, with 4 bases left in between. The CDR3 region has the DNA TGTGCCAGCAGCGTAGGGTACGGGGAGCTGTTTTTT. Translation gives CASSVGYGELFF.

This clonotype was counted at least ten times. Because this beta chain is a stray read in a library intended to capture alpha chains, its abundance should not be given much weight. The chain couples TRBV6-4 to TRBJ2-3; D assignment may be TRBD1 or TRBD2 (5 bases each). The CDR3 has 14 residues. In germline, CDR1 is MRHNA, CDR2 SNTAGT. Trimming pared 2 bases from V and 0 bases from J, leaving 6 bases between. The CDR3 DNA reads TGTGCCAGCAGTGACGGGGGAAGCACAGATACGCAGTATTTT. It encodes CASSDGGSTDTQYF.

This clonotype was observed at least ten times. Because the library targeted alpha chains, this beta chain is an off-target read whose size means little. The genes are TRBV18 and TRBJ2-7; D gene ambiguous. This CDR3 is built from 14 residues. Germline values: CDR1 KGHSH, CDR2 LQKENI. With 2 bases removed from V and 6 bases from J, the gap between germline ends came to 14 bases. The CDR3 region is CASSPGRPLSEQYF. The CDR3 nucleotides are TGTGCCAGCTCACCAGGCCGGCCCCTCTCCGAGCAGTACTTC.

This clonotype came up many times. This beta chain slipped into a library made for alpha chains as a stray read, so its size is not meaningful. The rearrangement joins TRBV2 to TRBJ2-7; maybe TRBD1 (5 bases). This CDR3 region has 12 residues. Deletions cut 4 bases from V and 3 bases from J, with 7 bases between. Per germline, CDR1 SNHLY and CDR2 FYNNEI. The CDR3 DNA is TGTGCCAGCAGTGCCACAGGCTACGAGCAGTACTTC. It translates to CASSATGYEQYF.

This clonotype was seen many times. Since it is a stray read in a library aimed at alpha chains, this beta chain has a size that is not meaningful. The V call is TRBV28, the J call TRBJ2-1; D gene unclear. With 6 bases removed from V and 5 bases from J, the gap between germline ends came to 8 bases. This CDR3 region has 12 residues. CDR1 and CDR2 from the germline V gene are MDHEN and SYDVKM. The CDR3 is CASSNWNNEQFF. The CDR3 DNA is TGTGCCAGCAGCAACTGGAACAATGAGCAGTTCTTC.

Notes on this clonotype: Being one base from a much bigger clone, this may be a read error. Being off target in a library aimed at alpha chains, this beta chain has a size of little meaning. The chain is built from TRBV7-2 and TRBJ2-3; no definite D call. The CDR3 spans 15 residues. Germline V lookup: CDR1 SGHTA, CDR2 FQGNSA. The DNA for the CDR3 is TGTGCCAGCGGCTTATTTGCCAGAAGCACAGATACGCAGTATTTT. Translation gives CASGLFARSTDTQYF.

This clonotype was picked up many times. This beta chain was picked up by a library intended for alpha chains and is off target, so its count carries little meaning. The chain carries TRBV5-1 and TRBJ2-3; 10 nucleotides agree with TRBD2. CDR1 and CDR2 (germline): SGHRS, YFSETQ. V trimming: 7 bases; J trimming: 5 bases; junction bases outside the gene matches: 7. The CDR3 totals 14 residues. As DNA, the CDR3 is TGCGCCAGCCAACGGACTAGCGGTGGAGATACGCAGTATTTT. It is translated as CASQRTSGGDTQYF. The full variable domain, in which reference TRBV5-1 and TRBJ2-3 provide the parts outside the CDR3, is KAGVTQTPRYLIKTRGQQVTLSCSPISGHRSVSWYQQTPGQGLQFLFEYFSETQRNKGNFPGRFSGRQFSNSRSEMNVSTLELGDSALYLCASQRTSGGDTQYFGPGTRLTVL.

This clonotype was found many times. This beta chain is a stray read from a library made for alpha chains; its abundance is not meaningful. This chain joins TRBV4-2 and TRBJ2-5; D tentatively reads TRBD1 or TRBD2 (5 bases each). V lost 1 base to trimming and J lost 1 base, with 13 bases between them. CDR1 is LGHNA and CDR2 is YNFKEQ in the germline V gene. This CDR3 contains 16 residues. The DNA of the CDR3 is TGTGCCAGCAGCCAAGTTTCCGGGACCGTCCAAGAGACCCAGTACTTC. It specifies CASSQVSGTVQETQYF.

This clonotype was observed many times. A library prepared for alpha chains yielded this beta chain as an off-target read; its size is of little meaning. The chain has TRBV5-1 and TRBJ2-1, with 7 positions matching TRBD2. V was clipped by 0 bases and J by 8 bases; unmatched bases: 5. The CDR3 has 14 residues. CDR1 is SGHRS and CDR2 is YFSETQ in the germline V gene. This chain's CDR3 is CASSLEAGRDEQFF. The CDR3 region has the DNA TGCGCCAGCAGCTTGGAAGCGGGAAGGGATGAGCAGTTCTTC.

Ten or more counts support this clonotype. The library was designed around alpha chains, so this beta chain is a stray read whose abundance carries little weight. The gene calls are TRBV19 and TRBJ2-2, with unresolved D. Germline V gene lookup returns CDR1 LNHDA and CDR2 SQIVND (reference sequence). The CDR3 is 13 residues long. Trimming stripped 3 bases from V and 4 bases from J, with 6 bases between. Here the CDR3 reads CASSISVTGELFF. The CDR3 bases are TGTGCCAGTAGTATCTCGGTCACCGGGGAGCTGTTTTTT.

At least ten counts were recorded for this clonotype. Because this beta chain is a stray read in a library intended to capture alpha chains, its abundance should not be given much weight. This rearrangement joins TRBV4-2 to TRBJ1-2; tentatively, D is TRBD1 (5 bases). CDR1 and CDR2 (germline): LGHNA, YNFKEQ. V lost 0 bases, J lost 6 bases, and 14 bases lay in between. The CDR3 sequence is 15 residues long. CDR3 DNA: TGTGCCAGCAGCCAAGACAGGGAGGATCCTAATGGCTACACCTTC. Amino acids: CASSQDREDPNGYTF.

This clonotype was seen many times. A junction end diverges from the germline sequence, so it may reflect a read error. The library was prepared for alpha chains; this beta chain is a stray read, so its frequency means little. The V gene is TRBV5-1, the J gene TRBJ2-2; D possibly corresponds to TRBD2 (6 bases). The CDR3 contains 17 residues. Per the germline V gene, CDR1 is SGHRS and CDR2 is YFSETQ. The CDR3 protein is CASRLEESLSGTGELFF. DNA of the CDR3: TGCGCCAGCAGATTGGAGGAAAGTTTAAGCGGGACCGGGGAGCTGTTTTTT. The complete variable domain, with remaining parts taken from reference TRBV5-1 and TRBJ2-2, reads KAGVTQTPRYLIKTRGQQVTLSCSPISGHRSVSWYQQTPGQGLQFLFEYFSETQRNKGNFPGRFSGRQFSNSRSEMNVSTLELGDSALYLCASRLEESLSGTGELFFGEGSRLTVL.